The 12 T cell receptor beta chains presented below share a single source sample, sequenced in a study of T cell repertoires in cytomegalovirus infection. TCRdb used MiXCR to reprocess the reads, holding one entry per CDR3 protein. This repertoire shows some 680,000 distinct CDR3 sequences, 35% found once; its top ten account for under 3.5%. Sequencing used PBMCs. Receptors were obtained from a human donor in good health (CMV status not recorded). Some clones in this sample may be carry-over from other donors' samples.

The chain couples TRBV19 to TRBJ1-5; TRBD1 matches at 9 bases. Germline loops: CDR1 LNHDA, CDR2 SQIVND (reference sequence). The CDR3 is 19 residues long. The trim removed 4 bases at V and 1 base at J, leaving 14 bases unmatched. The CDR3 DNA follows: TGTGCCAGTAGTAAGGGTGGTATTACAGGGGGCTGGAGCAATCAGCCCCAGCATTTT. Translated, it gives CASSKGGITGGWSNQPQHF.

This clonotype appeared many times. This chain uses TRBV25-1 with TRBJ2-7, with TRBD2 identical over 10 bases. The CDR3 extends over 17 amino acids. After removal of 4 bases from V and 2 bases from J, the junction contained 11 bases not matched to a gene. Germline V CDR1 and CDR2: MGHDK, SYGVNS. CDR3 loop: CASSGTSLAGATYEQYF. The CDR3 bases are TGTGCCAGCAGTGGTACGTCCCTAGCGGGAGCCACCTACGAGCAGTACTTC.

As concerns this clonotype: A much more abundant neighbour one base away suggests this may be a read error. The gene calls are TRBV7-3 and TRBJ1-1; 7 bases are a match to TRBD1. CDR3 length: 14 residues. CDR1 and CDR2 (germline): SGHTA, FQGTGA. CDR3 nucleotides: TGTGCCAGCAGCTCGCGACAGGGTATCACTGAAGCTTACTTT. Protein sequence: CASSSRQGITEAYF.

For the CDR3, the DNA is TGTGCCGGAAGGAGGACAGTGAACACTGAAGCTTTCTTT. Residues: CAGRRTVNTEAFF. V and J are TRBV6-1 and TRBJ1-1, with a possible D match to TRBD1 (6 bases). CDR1 is MNHNS and CDR2 is SASEGT in the germline V gene. This CDR3 has 13 residues. The V gene lost 11 bases and the J gene lost 0 bases, with 13 bases spanning the gap.

With regard to this clonotype: Germline is not matched at one junction end, which may reflect a read error. This chain joins TRBV5-8 and TRBJ2-3; possibly TRBD1 for D (6 bases). CDR3 length: 15 residues. The germline V gene has CDR1 SGHTS and CDR2 YDEGEE. The CDR3 DNA reads as TGTGCCAGCACCTCAGCAGGGGAAACTTTAGATATGCAGTATTTT. Translated: CASTSAGETLDMQYF.

The sample holds a few counts of this clonotype. The rearrangement uses TRBV5-8 and TRBJ2-7; D perhaps matches TRBD1 (5 bases). Deletions cut 1 base from V and 3 bases from J, with 11 bases between. The germline CDR1 and CDR2 sequences are SGHTS and YDEGEE. The CDR3 consists of 14 residues. The CDR3 loop is CASSLLGRDYEQYF. The CDR3 nucleotides read TGTGCCAGCAGCTTGTTGGGCAGGGACTACGAGCAGTACTTC.

The V and J genes are TRBV19 and TRBJ2-2; no clear D. The CDR3 runs 12 residues. In germline, CDR1 is LNHDA, CDR2 SQIVND (reference sequence). Trimming cost V 7 bases and J 8 bases, with 11 bases left between them. CDR3 in DNA: TGTGCCAGTAATCAAAGAACGGGGGAGCTGTTTTTT. The encoded protein is CASNQRTGELFF.

Turning to this clonotype: Germline and junction disagree at one end, which may indicate a read error. The chain links TRBV7-2 to TRBJ2-2, with D perhaps TRBD1 or TRBD2 (5 bases each). Germline CDR1 reads SGHTA; CDR2 reads FQGNSA. The length of the CDR3 is 13 residues. The CDR3 sequence: CSSSPGAGGELFF. The CDR3 bases are TGTTCCAGCAGCCCCGGGGCGGGCGGGGAGCTGTTTTTT.

The sample holds a few counts of this clonotype. V and J are TRBV2 and TRBJ1-5; D not certain. The germline V gene has CDR1 SNHLY and CDR2 FYNNEI. V gave up 1 base and J gave up 7 bases, with 14 bases separating them. The CDR3 runs 15 residues. The DNA for the CDR3 is TGTGCCAGCAGTGAAGAGGTGGGGTCCGGACAGCCCCAGCATTTT. Its translation: CASSEEVGSGQPQHF.

This chain uses TRBV6-5 with TRBJ1-3, with 7 bases lining up with TRBD1. The V and J ends lost 5 bases and 3 bases, in that order; junction bases with no gene match: 10. Germline V gene lookup returns CDR1 MNHEY and CDR2 SVGAGI. The CDR3 loop spans 16 amino acids. DNA of the CDR3: TGTGCCAGCAGTGACGGGACAGTGGGGATTGGAAACACCATATATTTT. Encoded protein: CASSDGTVGIGNTIYF.

V is TRBV7-9 and J is TRBJ1-4, with D hard to call. V was cut by 6 bases and J by 8 bases, with 19 bases left in between. The CDR3 consists of 15 residues. CDR1 is SEHNR, CDR2 FQNEAQ, per germline (reference sequence). CDR3 residues: CASSRKWQTLEKLFF. As DNA, the CDR3 is TGTGCCAGCAGTCGAAAGTGGCAGACCCTCGAAAAACTGTTTTTT.

There are a few counts of this clonotype. The rearrangement uses TRBV12-3 or TRBV12-4 and TRBJ1-5; tentative D call: TRBD1 (6 bases). Between the trimmed V and J ends, which lost 4 bases and 3 bases, there was a span of 19 bases. The CDR3 covers 17 residues. CDR3: CASSSGDTPMYNQPQHF. Here the CDR3 DNA reads TGTGCCAGCAGTTCTGGGGACACCCCCATGTACAATCAGCCCCAGCATTTT.